A selection of T cell receptor beta chains follows, all from one sample in a study of neurological immune-mediated disorders. TCRdb passed the 5' RACE reads through MiXCR, listing each CDR3 protein once. The table has about 80,000 distinct CDR3 sequences, around 6% seen once. Sequencing was performed on PBMCs. The source of these receptors is a woman aged 60-75 years with multiple sclerosis. The CDR3 runs from the conserved cysteine through the conserved F or W. Fields, in order: D gene, J gene, clone size, V gene, CDR3 protein, CDR3 DNA. A D gene is named only where the DNA matches it firmly. The listing skips clone size in some rows; elsewhere it reads once, few, many or a size class.

NA,TRBJ2-4,many,TRBV6-1,CASSGGTVDIQYF,TGTGCCAGCAGCGGCGGGACAGTCGACATTCAGTACTTC
NA,TRBJ2-3,many,TRBV20-1,CSAMDINTDTQYF,TGCAGTGCTATGGACATTAACACAGATACGCAGTATTTT
NA,TRBJ2-7,few,TRBV3-1,CASSQVAGSEQYF,TGTGCCAGCAGCCAAGTGGCAGGGTCCGAGCAGTACTTC
TRBD1,TRBJ2-7,many,TRBV6-6,CASSYLEAGGEQYF,TGTGCCAGCAGTTACCTAGAGGCAGGGGGCGAGCAGTACTTC
TRBD1,TRBJ1-5,many,TRBV6-5,CASSSRGTGGQPQHF,TGTGCCAGCAGCTCTCGAGGGACAGGGGGTCAGCCCCAGCATTTT
TRBD1,TRBJ1-6,many,TRBV12-3/TRBV12-4,CASSNRQGYNSPLHF,TGTGCCAGCAGTAACCGACAGGGGTACAATTCACCCCTCCACTTT
TRBD1,TRBJ1-6,many,TRBV15,CATSRGTGGSGVSPLHF,TGTGCCACCAGCAGGGGGACAGGGGGCAGCGGCGTTTCACCCCTCCACTTT
NA,TRBJ1-4,many,TRBV3-1,CASSQGGSGIRKLFF,TGTGCCAGCAGCCAGGGCGGGTCCGGAATCCGAAAACTGTTTTTT
TRBD1,TRBJ2-2,NA,TRBV20-1,CSAPRTGWLNTGELFF,TGCAGTGCCCCCAGGACAGGGTGGTTGAACACCGGGGAGCTGTTTTTT
NA,TRBJ1-1,many,TRBV7-8,CASSFWGGLNTEAFF,TGTGCCAGCAGCTTCTGGGGTGGATTGAACACTGAAGCTTTCTTT
NA,TRBJ1-2,many,TRBV12-3/TRBV12-4,CASSLSGSYGYTF,TGTGCCAGCAGTTTGTCAGGGAGCTATGGCTACACCTTC
TRBD1,TRBJ2-1,many,TRBV18,CASRDRGSYNEQFF,TGTGCCAGCCGGGACAGGGGCTCCTACAATGAGCAGTTCTTC
NA,TRBJ1-5,many,TRBV3-1,CASSQDQRLNQPQHF,TGTGCCAGCAGCCAAGATCAACGGCTCAATCAGCCCCAGCATTTT
NA,TRBJ1-2,many,TRBV20-1,CSATALGGPYYGYTF,TGCAGTGCTACAGCCCTCGGAGGTCCCTACTATGGCTACACCTTC
TRBD2,TRBJ2-1,few,TRBV7-8,CASSLGKRGGRGYNEQFF,TGTGCCAGCAGCTTAGGCAAGCGGGGGGGCCGAGGATACAATGAGCAGTTCTTC
NA,TRBJ1-6,NA,TRBV18,CASSPNDGTLHF,TGTGCCAGCTCACCAAACGACGGAACCCTCCACTTT